The 27 T cell receptor beta chains below were found in one sample sequenced in a study of cytomegalovirus exposure and HLA in healthy donors. The PCR was carried out with 60 Vbeta primers and 13 Jbeta primers. TCRdb keeps only in-frame clones here, not all; method: immunoSEQ multiplex PCR. This table holds about 180,000 clones, 75% to 90% found once. Sequenced sample: PBMCs. These receptors were obtained from a girl aged 5 to 17 in good health and CMV-seropositive.

This sequence joins TRBV4-1 and TRBJ1-5; 8 bases fit TRBD1. J lost 9 bases, V lost 4 bases, and 11 bases had no gene match. CDR1 and CDR2 from the germline V gene are MGHRA and YSYEKL. This CDR3 is 15 amino acids long. CDR3 protein: CASSLRTGMKGPQHF. The DNA of the CDR3 is TGCGCCAGCAGCCTCAGGACAGGGATGAAGGGGCCCCAGCATTTT.

The gene calls are TRBV10-1 and TRBJ2-1; TRBD2 is a possible D gene (6 bases). The ends were cut back, 10 bases at V and 0 bases at J, with 16 bases in the middle. The CDR3 is 15 amino acids. CDR1 and CDR2 from the germline V gene are WNHNN and SYGVQD (reference sequence). The CDR3 protein is CATREGSGSYNEQFF. The CDR3 bases are TGCGCCACACGAGAGGGTAGCGGCTCCTACAATGAGCAGTTCTTC.

The V gene is TRBV5-1, the J gene TRBJ1-2; tentative D call: TRBD1 (6 bases). This CDR3 has 14 residues. The V gene lost 0 bases and the J gene lost 6 bases, with 12 bases spanning the gap. CDR1 and CDR2 (germline): SGHRS, YFSETQ. The CDR3 protein is CASSLEWQGNGYTF. The CDR3 region has the DNA TGCGCCAGCAGCTTGGAGTGGCAGGGGAATGGCTACACCTTC. Variable domain in full (rest from reference TRBV5-1 and TRBJ1-2): KAGVTQTPRYLIKTRGQQVTLSCSPISGHRSVSWYQQTPGQGLQFLFEYFSETQRNKGNFPGRFSGRQFSNSRSEMNVSTLELGDSALYLCASSLEWQGNGYTFGSGTRLTVV.

The V and J genes are TRBV29-1 and TRBJ2-7, with 9 bases that match TRBD2. With V trimmed by 3 bases and J by 2 bases, 5 bases remained unmatched. From germline, CDR1 is SQVTM and CDR2 ANQGSEA. This CDR3 is built from 14 residues. The CDR3 DNA reads TGCAGCGTTGAGGGGGCGGGAGGGCCCTACGAGCAGTACTTC. Its protein is CSVEGAGGPYEQYF.

This chain connects TRBV13 to TRBJ2-1; TRBD1 matches 7 bases. The CDR3 length is 13 residues. The J segment lost 10 bases and the V segment lost 5 bases, leaving 8 bases of the junction unmatched. The V gene's germline CDR1 is PRHDT and CDR2 FYEKMQ (reference sequence). This chain's CDR3 is CASSLSNRGEQFF. CDR3 in DNA: TGTGCCAGCAGCCTCTCAAACAGGGGCGAGCAGTTCTTC.

V is TRBV7-2 and J is TRBJ2-7; D is perhaps TRBD2 (6 bases). The germline CDR1 and CDR2 sequences are SGHTA and FQGNSA. V was trimmed by 0 bases and J by 4 bases, leaving 13 bases between them. The length of the CDR3 is 15 residues. CDR3 region: CASSLAGGQKYEQYF. CDR3 bases: TGTGCCAGCAGCTTAGCGGGAGGCCAAAAATACGAGCAGTACTTC.

The V and J genes are TRBV7-8 and TRBJ2-1, with a weak D call TRBD2 (5 bases). Trimming removed 5 bases at V and 0 bases at J, with 17 bases between. The CDR3 has 17 amino acids. CDR1 is SGHVS, CDR2 FQNEAQ, per germline. The CDR3 region has the DNA TGTGCCAGCAGCCCCGCGGACTGGGAAAGCTCCTACAATGAGCAGTTCTTC. Its translation: CASSPADWESSYNEQFF.

As DNA, the CDR3 is TGTGCCAGCTGCGAACTAGCGGGAGTGAGGAATGAGCAGTTCTTC. Its protein product is CASCELAGVRNEQFF. J is TRBJ2-1 and V is TRBV4-2; 11 positions agree with TRBD2. V lost 8 bases, J lost 7 bases, and 10 bases stayed unmatched. This CDR3 contains 15 residues. In germline, CDR1 is LGHNA, CDR2 YNFKEQ.

The genes are TRBV9 and TRBJ1-2, with 9 nucleotides matching TRBD1. The CDR3 is made up of 15 amino acids. J gave up 6 bases and V 0 bases, and 6 bases lay outside the gene matches. CDR1 and CDR2 from the germline V gene are SGDLS and YYNGEE. The CDR3, as DNA: TGTGCCAGCAGCGTAGTAAGGGGACAGGGACATGGCTACACCTTC. It codes for CASSVVRGQGHGYTF.

The J gene is TRBJ1-5, the V gene TRBV7-2; D remains ambiguous. V dropped 1 base and J dropped 6 bases, with 7 bases sitting between them. Germline V gene lookup returns CDR1 SGHTA and CDR2 FQGNSA. The CDR3 runs 13 residues. In nucleotides, the CDR3 is TGTGCCAGCAGCTTAGGTGCCGGTCAGCCCCAGCATTTT. Protein sequence: CASSLGAGQPQHF.

J is TRBJ1-1 and V is TRBV6-5, with D perhaps matching TRBD1 (5 bases). In germline, CDR1 is MNHEY, CDR2 SVGAGI. The CDR3 runs 16 residues. Trimming stripped 0 bases from V and 6 bases from J, with 17 bases between. The CDR3 sequence: CASSYSFRQGLSEAFF. CDR3 in DNA: TGTGCCAGCAGTTACTCGTTTCGCCAGGGATTGTCTGAAGCTTTCTTT.

The rearrangement joins TRBV7-9 to TRBJ2-3, with D perhaps matching TRBD2 (5 bases). Trimming stripped 5 bases from V and 1 base from J, with 16 bases between. CDR1 is SEHNR, CDR2 FQNEAQ, per germline (reference sequence). The CDR3 extends over 16 amino acids. The CDR3 coding sequence is TGTGCCAGCAGCCCAAGAGGGCTGCAGGGCACAGATACGCAGTATTTT. Translating it yields CASSPRGLQGTDTQYF. The variable domain in full, with the rest retrieved from reference TRBV7-9 and TRBJ2-3, is DTGVSQNPRHKITKRGQNVTFRCDPISEHNRLYWYRQTLGQGPEFLTYFQNEAQLEKSRLLSDRFSAERPKGSFSTLEIQRTEQGDSAMYLCASSPRGLQGTDTQYFGPGTRLTVL.

This clone was seen a handful of times. The gene calls are TRBV19 and TRBJ2-5, with 8 bases aligning to TRBD2. The V gene's germline CDR1 is LNHDA and CDR2 SQIVND (reference sequence). Trimming removed 3 bases from V and 2 bases from J; junction bases left unmatched: 8. The CDR3 runs 16 residues. CDR3 residues: CASSIRGGGRQETQYF. The CDR3 DNA follows: TGTGCCAGTAGTATTCGCGGCGGGGGGCGTCAAGAGACCCAGTACTTC.

This chain connects TRBV4-3 to TRBJ2-2; 7 nucleotides match TRBD2. The CDR3 is 15 amino acids. Germline values: CDR1 LGHNA, CDR2 YSLEER. J gave up 4 bases and V 2 bases, and 4 bases lay outside the gene matches. CDR3 nucleotides: TGCGCCAGCAGCCAACTTGGGGGGGGCACCGGGGAGCTGTTTTTT. It translates to CASSQLGGGTGELFF.

J is TRBJ2-1 and V is TRBV27, with 13 bases identical to TRBD2. The ends lost 4 bases at V and 8 bases at J; junction bases unmatched: 8. Germline CDR1 and CDR2: MNHEY and SMNVEV (reference sequence). The CDR3 has 16 residues. The CDR3 is CASSSNGLAGVYEQFF. The CDR3 region has the DNA TGTGCCAGCAGTTCTAATGGACTAGCGGGAGTCTATGAGCAGTTCTTC.

This clone has just a few counts. The V call is TRBV30, the J call TRBJ2-5, with a weak D call TRBD1 (5 bases). V was pared by 2 bases and J by 4 bases, with 11 bases between. The germline V gene encodes CDR1 GTSNPN and CDR2 SVGIG (reference sequence). The CDR3 length is 13 residues. CDR3 protein: CAWSSVRGETQYF. The DNA of the CDR3 is TGTGCCTGGAGTTCCGTAAGGGGAGAGACCCAGTACTTC.

V usage is TRBV4-1 and J usage is TRBJ2-1; 8 bases line up with TRBD2. There are 13 residues in the CDR3. After removal of 0 bases from V and 14 bases from J, the junction contained 6 bases not matched to a gene. CDR1 and CDR2 (germline): MGHRA, YSYEKL. The CDR3 DNA is TGCGCCAGCAGCCAAGACCACCGGACTAGCAAGTTCTTC. Protein sequence: CASSQDHRTSKFF.

The chain employs TRBV6-5 and TRBJ1-2, with 7 bases that match TRBD1. The CDR3 covers 15 residues. CDR1 and CDR2 from the germline V gene are MNHEY and SVGAGI. Trimming took 6 bases from V and 4 from J; bases not matched to a gene: 11. CDR3 bases: TGTGCCAGCAGAAAACTGACAGGGTCCCTCTATGGCTACACCTTC. Translating gives CASRKLTGSLYGYTF.

CDR3 in amino acids: CASSLGQQETQYF. CDR3 DNA sequence: TGCGCCAGCAGCTTGGGGCAGCAAGAGACCCAGTACTTC. The chain carries TRBV5-1 and TRBJ2-5; no clear D gene. Germline CDR1 and CDR2: SGHRS and YFSETQ. V lost 0 bases, J lost 2 bases, and 5 bases lay in between. This CDR3 has 13 residues.

The V and J genes are TRBV19 and TRBJ2-3; 12 nucleotides agree with TRBD2. There are 16 residues in the CDR3. V was clipped by 5 bases and J by 2 bases; unmatched bases: 5. Germline V CDR1 and CDR2: LNHDA, SQIVND (reference sequence). The CDR3 DNA reads TGTGCCAGTAGTTCCGGACTAGCGGGAAACACAGATACGCAGTATTTT. The encoded protein is CASSSGLAGNTDTQYF. Supplemented by reference TRBV19 and TRBJ2-3, the full variable domain reads DGGITQSPKYLFRKEGQNVTLSCEQNLNHDAMYWYRQDPGQGLRLIYYSQIVNDFQKGDIAEGYSVSREKKESFPLTVTSAQKNPTAFYLCASSSGLAGNTDTQYFGPGTRLTVL.

V gene TRBV7-9 combines with J gene TRBJ2-7, with 8 bases aligning to TRBD1. J was trimmed by 6 bases and V by 5 bases; bases with no gene match: 9. The CDR3 extends over 14 amino acids. Germline V gives CDR1 SEHNR, CDR2 FQNEAQ (reference sequence). The DNA for the CDR3 is TGTGCCAGCAGCACAGGACAGGGAGCGGTCGAGCAGTACTTC. Protein sequence: CASSTGQGAVEQYF.

The J gene is TRBJ2-1, the V gene TRBV6-5, with a possible D match to TRBD1 (6 bases). Deletions cut 0 bases from V and 7 bases from J, with 13 bases between. Germline CDR1 and CDR2: MNHEY and SVGAGI. The CDR3 is 15 amino acids. The CDR3 coding sequence is TGTGCCAGCAGTTACTCGGATTGGCAGGGGAATGAGCAGTTCTTC. Translated: CASSYSDWQGNEQFF.

The rearrangement joins TRBV6-1 to TRBJ2-2; tentative D call: TRBD1 (6 bases). CDR3 length equals 14 residues. Trimming left V 7 bases short and J 1 base short, with 10 bases between. Germline V gene sequence: CDR1 MNHNS, CDR2 SASEGT. This chain's CDR3 is CASNTGWNTGELFF. The CDR3 DNA is TGTGCCAGCAACACAGGGTGGAACACCGGGGAGCTGTTTTTT.

CDR3 coding DNA: TGTGCCAGCGGGGGTAGCGGGAGGATGAATGAGCAGTTCTTC. Translation: CASGGSGRMNEQFF. The chain recombines TRBV9 with TRBJ2-1; 10 bases match TRBD2. The CDR3 has 14 residues. CDR1 is SGDLS and CDR2 is YYNGEE in the germline V gene. J lost 7 bases, V lost 7 bases, and 8 bases had no gene match.

This clone is a singleton in its sample. V usage is TRBV7-6 and J usage is TRBJ1-1, with 8 bases lining up with TRBD1. The V segment lost 5 bases and the J segment 0 bases; nucleotides outside the gene matches: 11. Germline V CDR1 and CDR2: SGHVS, FNYEAQ. This CDR3 spans 17 amino acids. CDR3 DNA: TGTGCCAGCAGCCCCAGGACAGGGTTGACCATGAACACTGAAGCTTTCTTT. Translation gives CASSPRTGLTMNTEAFF.

The genes are TRBV19 and TRBJ2-3; 8 bases map to TRBD2. The junction had 10 bases not matched to a gene; V was cut back by 3 bases and J by 8 bases. Germline V gene sequence: CDR1 LNHDA, CDR2 SQIVND (reference sequence). The CDR3 is 15 amino acids. The CDR3 is CASSIEGSGVPTQYF. The CDR3 DNA reads TGTGCCAGTAGTATCGAAGGTAGCGGGGTCCCTACGCAGTATTTT.

This clone appeared once. The J gene is TRBJ2-3, the V gene TRBV6-5; 12 nucleotides line up with TRBD2. Germline trimming cut 6 bases from V and 3 bases from J; bases unmatched to any gene: 4. The CDR3 extends over 15 amino acids. Germline loops: CDR1 MNHEY, CDR2 SVGAGI. The CDR3 spells CASRRLAGETDTQYF. The CDR3 DNA reads TGTGCCAGCAGGAGACTAGCGGGAGAAACAGATACGCAGTATTTT.